The 21 T cell receptor beta chains reported below all come from one sample, sequenced in a study of blood T cells in healthy people across ages. Using a J-beta primer mix together with a sample-barcoded 5' primer, a second PCR was run for about 6 to 12 cycles. TCRdb redid the calling of the 5' RACE reads with MiXCR, one entry per CDR3 protein. This sample has about a million distinct CDR3 sequences; roughly two fifths occur once, and the top ten carry less than 15%. The specimen sequenced was blood. These receptors all come from a man between 18 and 35 years old in good health.

This rearrangement joins TRBV12-3 or TRBV12-4 to TRBJ1-5, with D unresolved. The V end lost 3 bases, the J end lost 5 bases, and 5 bases lay between the germline ends. The CDR3 runs 12 residues. CDR3 in amino acids: CASSFDDQPQHF. CDR3 sequence (DNA): TGTGCCAGCAGTTTCGATGATCAGCCCCAGCATTTT.

V usage is TRBV5-1 and J usage is TRBJ2-1, with 7 bases aligning to TRBD2. The germline V gene encodes CDR1 SGHRS and CDR2 YFSETQ. Unmatched junction bases numbered 6, after V lost 3 bases and J lost 0 bases. The CDR3 runs 16 residues. The CDR3 bases are TGCGCCAGCAGCTACCTAGCGGCACTCTCCTACAATGAGCAGTTCTTC. Protein product: CASSYLAALSYNEQFF.

The chain couples TRBV6-8 to TRBJ1-2; D is possibly TRBD1 (5 bases). V lost 2 bases, J lost 8 bases, and 24 bases lay in between. CDR3 length: 17 residues. The germline V gene has CDR1 MNHGY and CDR2 SAAAGT. CDR3 in DNA: TGTGCCAGCAGTTACCGGTTTACTCCCGGGCAGGGTAGCGGCTACACCTTC. Protein: CASSYRFTPGQGSGYTF.

In regard to this clonotype: At one of its ends the junction is not consistent with the germline gene, which may arise from a read error. The chain couples TRBV5-1 to TRBJ2-4; tentatively, D is TRBD2 (6 bases). This CDR3 is built from 14 residues. Germline values: CDR1 SGHRS, CDR2 YFSETQ. The DNA of the CDR3 is TGCGTCAGCAGCTTGGAGGGGCGTCAAAACATTCAGTACTTC. This gives the protein CVSSLEGRQNIQYF. Using reference TRBV5-1 and TRBJ2-4 for the parts outside the CDR3, the full variable domain is KAGVTQTPRYLIKTRGQQVTLSCSPISGHRSVSWYQQTPGQGLQFLFEYFSETQRNKGNFPGRFSGRQFSNSRSEMNVSTLELGDSALYLCVSSLEGRQNIQYFGAGTRLSVL.

This chain uses TRBV7-9 with TRBJ2-7; D gene ambiguous. Germline V gene sequence: CDR1 SEHNR, CDR2 FQNEAQ (reference sequence). The V end lost 3 bases, the J end lost 1 base, and 10 bases lay between the germline ends. The CDR3 consists of 14 residues. The CDR3 DNA is TGTGCCAGCAGCTTTCTCCAGTCTTCCTACGAGCAGTACTTC. Protein sequence: CASSFLQSSYEQYF.

V and J are TRBV5-1 and TRBJ2-2; a possible D gene is TRBD1 (5 bases). This CDR3 region has 15 residues. V gave up 4 bases and J gave up 1 base, with 11 bases separating them. CDR1 and CDR2 (germline): SGHRS, YFSETQ. CDR3 nucleotide sequence: TGCGCCAGCAGCCAAGGGGCAGAGAACACCGGGGAGCTGTTTTTT. Protein sequence: CASSQGAENTGELFF.

The CDR3 loop reads CASSQPGRNSPLHF. In nucleotides, the CDR3 is TGCGCCAGCAGCCAACCCGGACGGAATTCACCCCTCCACTTT. This chain links TRBV4-3 with TRBJ1-6; no reliable D call. V lost 2 bases to trimming and J lost 7 bases, with 9 bases between them. Germline V CDR1 and CDR2: LGHNA, YSLEER. There are 14 residues in the CDR3.

The chain has TRBV21-1 and TRBJ1-4. TRBV21-1 is classified as a pseudogene. This CDR3 spans 17 amino acids. This chain's CDR3 is CASSNAGKVLTNEKLFF. CDR3 sequence (DNA): TGTGCCAGCAGCAACGCAGGAAAGGTTTTAACTAATGAAAAACTGTTTTTT.

The gene calls are TRBV4-3 and TRBJ1-4; 8 nucleotides match TRBD1. Trimming took 1 base from V and 5 from J; bases not matched to a gene: 6. CDR1 LGHNA and CDR2 YSLEER come from the germline V gene. This CDR3 comprises 16 residues. The CDR3 coding sequence is TGCGCCAGCAGCCAAGCCCGGGGACAGGCAAATGAAAAACTGTTTTTT. It encodes CASSQARGQANEKLFF.

The table lists this clonotype with a few counts. The chain is built from TRBV29-1 and TRBJ1-2; D is uncertain. The V gene's germline CDR1 is SQVTM and CDR2 ANQGSEA. This CDR3 has 14 amino acids. The V gene lost 3 bases and the J gene lost 3 bases, with 14 bases spanning the gap. CDR3 region: CSVDRAENDYGYTF. The CDR3 DNA is TGCAGCGTTGATAGGGCAGAAAATGACTATGGCTACACCTTC.

This chain links TRBV2 with TRBJ1-2; weak D call: TRBD1 (6 bases). Deletions cut 5 bases from V and 2 bases from J, with 18 bases between. The CDR3 loop spans 16 amino acids. CDR1 SNHLY and CDR2 FYNNEI come from the germline V gene. CDR3 residues: CASSSGAQGPNYGYTF. CDR3 nucleotide sequence: TGTGCCAGCAGTTCGGGGGCACAGGGCCCCAACTATGGCTACACCTTC.

J is TRBJ2-5 and V is TRBV5-1; the D gene is possibly TRBD2 (6 bases). Between the trimmed V and J ends, which lost 4 bases and 1 base, there was a span of 11 bases. The germline V gene encodes CDR1 SGHRS and CDR2 YFSETQ. The CDR3 totals 14 residues. This chain's CDR3 is CASSTGVAQETQYF. The CDR3 nucleotides are TGCGCCAGCAGCACGGGGGTAGCCCAAGAGACCCAGTACTTC.

The genes are TRBV20-1 and TRBJ2-1, with D hard to call. Germline V gene data show CDR1 as DFQATT and CDR2 as SNEGSKA (reference sequence). This CDR3 comprises 12 residues. This chain's CDR3 is CSALGRNNEQFF. CDR3 nucleotide sequence: TGCAGCGCGCTAGGGCGGAATAATGAGCAGTTCTTC.

The CDR3 spells CASSRHKAEAFF. In DNA form, the CDR3 reads TGTGCCAGCAGTCGACATAAGGCTGAAGCTTTCTTT. The chain couples TRBV12-3 or TRBV12-4 to TRBJ1-1, with unresolved D. V gave up 5 bases and J gave up 6 bases, with 10 bases separating them. The CDR3 extends over 12 amino acids.

The chain uses TRBV20-1 and TRBJ1-1, with D possibly being TRBD1 (6 bases). The germline CDR1 and CDR2 sequences are DFQATT and SNEGSKA (reference sequence). The CDR3 sequence is 14 residues long. Trimming removed 4 bases from V and 4 bases from J, with 16 bases in between. The CDR3 nucleotides read TGCAGTGCTATCTCTCAGGGGCGAGGCACTGAAGCTTTCTTT. Translated: CSAISQGRGTEAFF.

The chain couples TRBV20-1 to TRBJ1-1; TRBD1 is a possible D gene (5 bases). Trimming stripped 2 bases from V and 5 bases from J, with 9 bases between. The germline V gene encodes CDR1 DFQATT and CDR2 SNEGSKA (reference sequence). The CDR3 is 12 residues long. In DNA form, the CDR3 reads TGCAGTGCTAGAAAGGAGGGGACTGAAGCTTTCTTT. Translated: CSARKEGTEAFF.

This clonotype was recorded a few times. This chain links TRBV6-1 with TRBJ1-5; no firm D call. The CDR3 is 14 amino acids. V gave up 5 bases and J gave up 6 bases, with 14 bases separating them. From germline, CDR1 is MNHNS and CDR2 SASEGT. CDR3 in DNA: TGTGCCAGCAGTCGGGGTGGGGAAAGTCAGCCCCAGCATTTT. This codes for CASSRGGESQPQHF.

Only a few counts were recorded for this clonotype. The CDR3 sequence is CSALFRDRGINGYTF. The CDR3 DNA reads as TGCAGTGCTCTATTCCGGGACAGGGGAATTAATGGCTACACCTTC. V is TRBV20-1 and J is TRBJ1-2; TRBD1 aligns across 10 bases. V was pared by 5 bases and J by 6 bases, with 12 bases of the junction left unmatched. Germline CDR1 is DFQATT and CDR2 is SNEGSKA (reference sequence). This CDR3 has 15 residues.

This clonotype was observed a handful of times. In DNA form, the CDR3 reads TGTGCCAGCAGGCGGGAGGAGGGTCCAAATCAGCCCCAGCATTTT. Residues: CASRREEGPNQPQHF. The J gene is TRBJ1-5, the V gene TRBV27; the D is unclear. Germline CDR1 and CDR2: MNHEY and SMNVEV (reference sequence). The V end was cut by 6 bases, the J end by 4 bases, with 16 bases between. This CDR3 is built from 15 residues.

J is TRBJ1-5 and V is TRBV28, with 8 bases that match TRBD1. V gave up 4 bases and J gave up 9 bases; unmatched junction bases: 11. The germline V gene has CDR1 MDHEN and CDR2 SYDVKM. The CDR3 is 15 amino acids. CDR3 protein: CASSSRRQGTWPQHF. The CDR3, as DNA: TGTGCCAGCAGTTCTCGACGACAGGGGACCTGGCCCCAGCATTTT.

This clonotype was observed at least ten times. This rearrangement joins TRBV7-2 to TRBJ2-7; either TRBD1 or TRBD2 may fit D (5 bases each). The CDR3 is 17 residues long. V lost 2 bases and J lost 3, with 20 bases in between. The germline gives CDR1 SGHTA, CDR2 FQGNSA. CDR3 in DNA: TGTGCCAGCAGCTTATGGGGGTATGAAGGCTTCCTCTACGAGCAGTACTTC. It specifies CASSLWGYEGFLYEQYF.